This T cell receptor beta chain comes out of a study of control samples from healthy donors and cancer patients. Germline CDR1 and CDR2: MNHNS and SASEGT. Unmatched junction bases numbered 1, after V lost 1 base and J lost 4 bases. This CDR3 region has 15 residues. This clone was observed a handful of times. The method was immunoSEQ multiplex PCR; TCRdb's version includes in-frame clones alone and lacks a portion of them. The sample includes about 140,000 clones, around 94% seen only once; the top ten take around 13%. This clonotype was sampled from a man in his forties in good health. Sequencing used blood. V and J are TRBV6-1 and TRBJ2-3; TRBD1 matches at 11 bases. This CDR3 is CASSEGTGGADTQYF. CDR3 sequence (DNA): TGTGCCAGCAGTGAAGGGACAGGGGGCGCAGATACGCAGTATTTT.